This T cell receptor (beta chain) derives from a study of blood T cell repertoires in COVID-19. Turning to the study itself: The analysed material was cDNA or gDNA that came from T cells, B-cell-depleted T cells, or PBMCs.

This CDR3 comprises 15 residues. With V trimmed by 8 bases and J by 10 bases, 13 bases remained unmatched. CDR1 is MNHEY, CDR2 SVGAGI, per germline. The method was immunoSEQ multiplex PCR; TCRdb's version includes in-frame clones alone and lacks a portion of them. The sample carries under 60,000 clones, 80% to 90% recorded once. This TCR was sampled from a man in his fifties or sixties with acute or convalescent COVID-19. The chain uses TRBV6-5 and TRBJ1-6; 8 bases map to TRBD1. Sequencing input: peripheral blood. The DNA of the CDR3 is TGTGCCAGCGAGGACAGGGTAGCCCTAGGGTCACCCCTCCACTTT. Amino acid sequence: CASEDRVALGSPLHF.